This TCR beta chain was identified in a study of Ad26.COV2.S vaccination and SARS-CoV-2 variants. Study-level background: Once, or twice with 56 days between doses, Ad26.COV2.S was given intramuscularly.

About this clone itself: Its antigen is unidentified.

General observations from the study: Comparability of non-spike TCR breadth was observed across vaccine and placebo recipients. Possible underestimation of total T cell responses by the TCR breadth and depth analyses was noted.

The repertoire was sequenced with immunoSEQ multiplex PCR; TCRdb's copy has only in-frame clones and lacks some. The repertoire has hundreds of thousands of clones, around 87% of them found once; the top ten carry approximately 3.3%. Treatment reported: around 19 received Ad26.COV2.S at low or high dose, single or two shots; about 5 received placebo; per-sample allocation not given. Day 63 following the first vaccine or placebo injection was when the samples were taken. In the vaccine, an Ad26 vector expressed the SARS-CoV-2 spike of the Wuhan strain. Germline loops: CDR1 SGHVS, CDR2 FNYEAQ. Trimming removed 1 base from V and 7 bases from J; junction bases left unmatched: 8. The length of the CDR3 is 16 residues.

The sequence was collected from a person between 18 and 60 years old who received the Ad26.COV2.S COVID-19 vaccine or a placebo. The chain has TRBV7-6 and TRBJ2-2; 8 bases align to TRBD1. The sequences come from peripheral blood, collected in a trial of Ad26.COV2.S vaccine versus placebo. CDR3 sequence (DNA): TGTGCCAGCAGCTTAGGGTTCCAGGGGGCGCTCGGGGAGCTGTTTTTT. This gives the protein CASSLGFQGALGELFF.